These T cell receptor beta chains were read from a single sample in a study of blood T cell repertoires in COVID-19. Data came from immunoSEQ multiplex PCR; TCRdb stores just in-frame clones and leaves some out. In the table there are fewer than 400,000 clones, approximately 89% of which are singletons. The material sequenced was PBMCs or T cells enriched from blood (not recorded which). These receptors originate from a woman younger than 45 who had recovered from COVID-19. Each CDR3 is given with its conserved first and last residue. A D gene is named only where the DNA matches it firmly. Clone size is stated in some rows and not others, as once, few, many or a class when expanded.

V	D	size	J	CDR3	DNA
TRBV9	-	-	TRBJ2-5	CASSVDPTGGLQETQYF	TGTGCCAGCAGCGTAGACCCGACGGGGGGCCTCCAAGAGACCCAGTACTTC
TRBV4-1	TRBD2	-	TRBJ2-1	CASSRTSGSYNEQFF	TGCGCCAGCAGCCGGACTAGCGGCTCCTACAATGAGCAGTTCTTC
TRBV19	TRBD2	few	TRBJ2-1	CASSAGGDYNEQFF	TGTGCCAGTAGTGCGGGAGGAGACTACAATGAGCAGTTCTTC
TRBV18	TRBD2	once	TRBJ2-3	CASSPTGTSGATDTQYF	TGTGCCAGCTCACCAACAGGGACTAGCGGGGCCACAGATACGCAGTATTTT
TRBV19	-	once	TRBJ1-1	CASSERGLGEAFF	TGTGCCAGTAGTGAACGGGGTTTAGGTGAAGCTTTCTTT
TRBV5-1	-	once	TRBJ1-1	CASSSGTGKNTEAFF	TGCGCCAGCAGCTCGGGTACGGGGAAGAACACTGAAGCTTTCTTT
TRBV30	-	-	TRBJ1-2	CAWKDPGTRRSYGYTF	TGTGCCTGGAAAGATCCTGGCACCCGAAGGAGCTACGGCTACACCTTC
TRBV15	-	-	TRBJ2-3	CATTSDRDTQYF	TGTGCCACCACCTCAGACAGAGATACGCAGTATTTT
TRBV9	-	-	TRBJ1-6	CASSPALEGSSPLHF	TGTGCCAGCAGCCCCGCGCTTGAGGGTAGTTCACCCCTCCACTTT
TRBV5-1	-	-	TRBJ1-2	CASSLSVTENYGYTF	TGCGCCAGCAGCTTGTCGGTTACAGAGAACTATGGCTACACCTTC
TRBV2	TRBD1	once	TRBJ1-2	CASTTQTGGAGGYTF	TGTGCCAGCACAACACAAACAGGGGGCGCGGGTGGCTACACCTTC
TRBV7-3	TRBD2	-	TRBJ2-1	CASSSGRAASYNEQFF	TGTGCCAGCAGCTCGGGGAGGGCAGCCTCCTACAATGAGCAGTTCTTC
TRBV28	TRBD1	-	TRBJ2-7	CASRKGRAGGYEQYF	TGTGCCAGCAGAAAAGGCAGGGCAGGGGGATACGAGCAGTACTTC
TRBV7-2	TRBD2	-	TRBJ2-7	CASSRSTSGGLPYEQYF	TGTGCCAGCAGCCGGTCGACTAGCGGGGGGTTACCCTACGAGCAGTACTTC
TRBV30	TRBD1	-	TRBJ1-6	CAVTQGARSPLHF	TGTGCAGTAACACAGGGGGCGAGGTCACCCCTCCACTTT
TRBV7-3	-	few	TRBJ1-2	CASSLTGQGYVYGYTF	TGTGCCAGCAGCTTAACTGGCCAGGGATATGTGTATGGCTACACCTTC
TRBV6-1	-	-	TRBJ1-3	CASSELNSGNTIYF	TGTGCCAGCAGTGAACTAAACTCTGGAAACACCATATATTTT
TRBV21-1	-	-	TRBJ2-1	CASSHQGAGGAYNEQFF	TGTGCCAGCAGCCACCAAGGAGCGGGAGGCGCCTACAATGAGCAGTTCTTC
TRBV5-1	-	-	TRBJ2-5	CASAYQETQYF	TGCGCCAGCGCGTACCAAGAGACCCAGTACTTC
TRBV6-1	-	-	TRBJ1-6	CASSEWGASPLHF	TGTGCCAGCAGTGAGTGGGGCGCGTCACCCCTCCACTTT
TRBV5-1	-	-	TRBJ1-4	CASSLDSRGIGLFF	TGCGCCAGCAGCTTGGACAGTAGGGGGATTGGTCTGTTTTTT
TRBV6-5	-	-	TRBJ1-1	CASSLGLNKDTEAFF	TGTGCCAGCAGTCTCGGACTGAATAAGGACACTGAAGCTTTCTTT
TRBV5-8	-	few	TRBJ1-5	CASSLRVPSNQPQHF	TGTGCCAGCAGCCTCAGGGTCCCCAGCAATCAGCCCCAGCATTTT
TRBV30	-	-	TRBJ1-1	CAWSGRVDTEAFF	TGTGCCTGGAGTGGCAGGGTAGACACTGAAGCTTTCTTT
TRBV6-5	TRBD2	once	TRBJ2-1	CASQRGGGNEQFF	TGTGCCAGCCAGCGGGGGGGCGGAAATGAGCAGTTCTTC
TRBV5-1	-	-	TRBJ1-1	CASSYIPRDRPTEAFF	TGCGCCAGCAGCTACATTCCCAGGGATAGGCCCACTGAAGCTTTCTTT
TRBV24-1	TRBD1	-	TRBJ1-2	CATSTGQGGGYTF	TGTGCCACCAGTACAGGACAGGGAGGGGGCTACACCTTC
TRBV28	TRBD2	-	TRBJ2-5	CATHSGSYETQYF	TGTGCCACCCATAGCGGGAGTTACGAGACCCAGTACTTC
TRBV13	TRBD2	-	TRBJ2-2	CASSILAGGPRTGELFF	TGTGCCAGCAGCATTTTAGCGGGAGGTCCGAGGACCGGGGAGCTGTTTTTT
TRBV19	-	-	TRBJ2-1	CASSQEGRTYNEQFF	TGTGCCAGTAGTCAGGAGGGGCGAACCTACAATGAGCAGTTCTTC
TRBV24-1	-	-	TRBJ2-5	CATSDWGRETQYF	TGTGCCACCAGTGATTGGGGCAGGGAGACCCAGTACTTC
TRBV30	TRBD1	-	TRBJ2-1	CATNMGTEYNEQFF	TGTGCCACGAACATGGGGACAGAGTACAATGAGCAGTTCTTC
TRBV27	-	-	TRBJ2-7	CASSLSPGWARDEQYF	TGTGCCAGCAGTTTATCCCCGGGGTGGGCGAGGGACGAGCAGTACTTC
TRBV25-1	-	-	TRBJ2-1	CASSVLVGNEQFF	TGTGCCAGCAGTGTTTTAGTCGGCAATGAGCAGTTCTTC
TRBV9	-	-	TRBJ2-2	CATGPGITGELFF	TGTGCCACTGGTCCCGGGATCACCGGGGAGCTGTTTTTT